Listed below are T cell receptor beta chains from one sample, sequenced in a study of blood T cell repertoires in COVID-19. Some clones are missing from TCRdb's copy, which holds only in-frame ones; the method was immunoSEQ multiplex PCR. This sample has 250,000 or so clones; about 90% occur once, and the top ten carry roughly 3%. Sequencing was carried out using peripheral blood. The receptor set was obtained from a man in his late teens or twenties with active or convalescent COVID-19. CDR3s include the opening cysteine and the closing phenylalanine or tryptophan. Each record gives: J gene, V gene, clone size, D gene, CDR3 DNA, CDR3 protein. The D gene is left open where the match is weak. Some rows mark clone size as missing; the rest say once, few, many or name a class of expanded clone.

>TRBJ1-5|TRBV7-8|-|TRBD1
TGTGCCAGCAGCTTAAGACTGGCAGGGGGCCTTAGCAATCAGCCCCAGCATTTT
CASSLRLAGGLSNQPQHF
>TRBJ1-2|TRBV6-5|-|TRBD1
TGTGCCAGCAGTAACAGGGGGCTGGTCTATGGCTACACCTTC
CASSNRGLVYGYTF
>TRBJ2-3|TRBV6-2/TRBV6-3|-|-
TGTGCCAGCAGTTACGAGTCGGGTCCAGATACGCAGTATTTT
CASSYESGPDTQYF
>TRBJ2-1|TRBV7-2|-|TRBD2
TGTGCCAGCAGCTTATCGGCTAGCGGGTACAATGAGCAGTTCTTC
CASSLSASGYNEQFF
>TRBJ2-4|TRBV2|-|-
TGTGCCACCGAGCAGGGGTGGGACAAAAACATTCAGTACTTC
CATEQGWDKNIQYF
>TRBJ1-2|TRBV27|-|TRBD1
TGTGCCAGCAGTAGCCGGGACAGTAACTATGGCTACACCTTC
CASSSRDSNYGYTF
>TRBJ2-7|TRBV4-1|-|-
TGCGCCAGCAGCCATGGAGGGGGCCCCTACGAGCAGTACTTC
CASSHGGGPYEQYF
>TRBJ2-2|TRBV7-2|-|TRBD2
TGTGCCAGCAGCAAAGCGGGGGACCTCACCGGGGAGCTGTTTTTT
CASSKAGDLTGELFF
>TRBJ2-7|TRBV13|-|TRBD2
TGTGCCAGCAGCTTAGCAGGGAGTAGCGGGGGGACTACCTACGAGCAGTACTTC
CASSLAGSSGGTTYEQYF
>TRBJ2-3|TRBV7-2|few|-
TGTGCCAGCAGCATTAGAGCAGATACGCAGTATTTT
CASSIRADTQYF
>TRBJ1-1|TRBV18|-|-
TGTGCCAGCTCACCACCCGAATACTACACTGAAGCTTTCTTT
CASSPPEYYTEAFF
>TRBJ1-5|TRBV25-1|-|TRBD1
TGTGCCAGCAGCACCGGGTTGTCAGGGGGCTACAATCAGCCCCAGCATTTT
CASSTGLSGGYNQPQHF
>TRBJ1-5|TRBV19|-|-
TGTGCCAGTAGTATTCGGGGGAATCAGCCCCAGCATTTT
CASSIRGNQPQHF
>TRBJ1-2|TRBV30|-|-
TGTGCCTGGAGTACTGGACGGAGGAACTATGGCTACACCTTC
CAWSTGRRNYGYTF
>TRBJ1-5|TRBV29-1|-|-
TGCAGCGTTAAACCTCGGGGGAACAATCAGCCCCAGCATTTT
CSVKPRGNNQPQHF
>TRBJ2-7|TRBV5-1|once|-
TGCGCCAGCAGTTCGGGCGGGGCAAGCTCCTACGAGCAGTACTTC
CASSSGGASSYEQYF
>TRBJ2-7|TRBV11-2|once|-
TGTGCCAGCAGCAGCAGGCTAGCCACAGGGCCACTCTCCTACGAGCAGTACTTC
CASSSRLATGPLSYEQYF
>TRBJ2-2|TRBV30|-|TRBD1
TGTGCCTGGGGCCGACAGGGGCGGAACACCGGGGAGCTGTTTTTT
CAWGRQGRNTGELFF
>TRBJ1-1|TRBV19|few|TRBD1
TGTGCCAGTAGTATAGTAGGACAGGGGGCTGAAGCTTTCTTT
CASSIVGQGAEAFF
>TRBJ1-1|TRBV18|-|-
TGTGCCAGCTCACCACCCTGGAACACTGAAGCTTTCTTT
CASSPPWNTEAFF
>TRBJ1-3|TRBV9|-|TRBD1
TGTGCCAGCAGCGCCGCGACAGGGACCAACACCATATATTTT
CASSAATGTNTIYF
>TRBJ1-2|TRBV2|-|-
TGTGCCAGCAGTCGGGACACCCCTCGGGGCTACACCTTC
CASSRDTPRGYTF
>TRBJ1-2|TRBV7-9|-|TRBD1
TGTGCCAGCAGCTTAACAGGGGGAGCGAACTATGGCTACACCTTC
CASSLTGGANYGYTF
>TRBJ2-1|TRBV7-8|-|TRBD2
TGTGCCAGCAGCTTAGATCTAGCGGCCTCCTACAATGAGCAGTTCTTC
CASSLDLAASYNEQFF
>TRBJ1-1|TRBV5-8|once|-
TGTGCCAGCAGCGAAACAGGGTTTACGACTGAAGCTTTCTTT
CASSETGFTTEAFF
>TRBJ2-1|TRBV28|-|-
TGTGCCAGCAGTTCCTTCCGGGGGTTCAATGAGCAGTTCTTC
CASSSFRGFNEQFF
>TRBJ2-7|TRBV10-3|-|-
TGTGCCATCAGTAAAGGGGCCCAGGGGGGCAGGCCTATTTACGAGCAGTACTTC
CAISKGAQGGRPIYEQYF
>TRBJ2-5|TRBV15|-|-
TGTGCCACCAGCCCCAGGCGGGGGACCCAGTACTTC
CATSPRRGTQYF
>TRBJ2-7|TRBV7-8|-|-
TGTGCCAGCAGCTTAGCAGGAGGGGGCAGGTACGAGCAGTACTTC
CASSLAGGGRYEQYF
>TRBJ1-1|TRBV2|-|TRBD1
TGTGCCAGCAGGGGGGACAGAACGAACACTGAAGCTTTCTTT
CASRGDRTNTEAFF
>TRBJ2-7|TRBV28|-|-
TGTGCCAGCAGTCCCGACGCACTACGCTACGAGCAGTACTTC
CASSPDALRYEQYF
>TRBJ1-2|TRBV6-5|few|-
TGTGCCAGCAGTTACCAGGGCCGCCGCGGCTACACCTTC
CASSYQGRRGYTF
>TRBJ2-3|TRBV19|once|TRBD2
TGTGCCAGTAGTACGCAGCGGGCGGGGGGCCGCACAGATACGCAGTATTTT
CASSTQRAGGRTDTQYF
>TRBJ1-1|TRBV7-3|-|TRBD1
TGTGCCAGCAGCCTAGACAGGGGGTTAAACACTGAAGCTTTCTTT
CASSLDRGLNTEAFF
>TRBJ2-7|TRBV11-1|-|TRBD2
TGTGCCAGCAGCTTGGGCGGGAGGGGGCGAGACGAGCAGTACTTC
CASSLGGRGRDEQYF
>TRBJ1-1|TRBV12-3/TRBV12-4|-|-
TGTGCCAGCAGAGAAGGGGAGAACACTGAAGCTTTCTTT
CASREGENTEAFF